This entry concerns a single T cell receptor (beta chain). This sample is part of a study of blood T cell repertoires in COVID-19. Across the study: The origin of the acute and convalescent COVID-19 samples was the United States, Italy and Spain. Nucleic acid was either cDNA or gDNA, and it came from T cells, B-cell-depleted T cells, or PBMCs.

Methods used by the authors: For nucleated cells, counts were estimated from reference gene primer amplification. Assay: immunoSEQ multiplex PCR; the TCRdb copy retains only in-frame clones and omits some. V and J calls and clone size are copied from that table; D and trimming were computed from the DNA. The data hold under 60,000 clones, with approximately 86% observed a single time. Unmatched junction bases numbered 6, after V lost 1 base and J lost 5 bases. Germline CDR1 is SGHTA and CDR2 is FQGNSA. The CDR3 loop spans 15 amino acids. The chain uses TRBV7-2 and TRBJ2-7, with 9 bases lining up with TRBD2. The clonotype originates from a human donor with acute or convalescent COVID-19. The donor label of this sample is uncertain. The sequenced material came from peripheral blood. The CDR3 here is CASSLVSLAGNEQYF. The CDR3 DNA follows: TGTGCCAGCAGCTTAGTAAGCCTAGCGGGGAACGAGCAGTACTTC.